These 27 T cell receptor beta chains were sequenced from one sample in a study of blood T cells in healthy people across ages. Next came a second PCR, run for roughly 6 to 11 cycles, which used a sample-barcoded 5' primer along with a J-beta primer mix. MiXCR, applied by TCRdb to the 5' RACE reads, yields one record per CDR3 protein. This table holds around 1.5 million distinct CDR3 sequences, approximately 38% found once. Sequencing was done on a sample of blood. These receptors came from a woman aged 18-29 years in good health.

This sequence joins TRBV2 and TRBJ2-7; 8 nucleotides align to TRBD1. This CDR3 contains 15 residues. Trimming at V came to 8 bases and at J to 2 bases, leaving 11 bases not matched to a gene. Germline V gene lookup returns CDR1 SNHLY and CDR2 FYNNEI. The CDR3 reads CASDARTGQTYEQYF. CDR3 sequence (DNA): TGTGCCAGCGACGCACGGACAGGGCAAACCTACGAGCAGTACTTC.

Only a few counts were recorded for this clonotype. The chain links TRBV3-1 to TRBJ1-6, with a tentative D call TRBD1 (5 bases). This CDR3 region has 16 residues. Looked up from germline, CDR1 is LGHDT and CDR2 is YNNKEL (reference sequence). The V gene lost 7 bases and the J gene lost 5 bases, with 18 bases spanning the gap. The CDR3 loop reads CASNEGWGSDNSPLHF. The CDR3 DNA is TGTGCCAGCAATGAAGGGTGGGGCAGCGATAATTCACCCCTCCACTTT.

The rearrangement uses TRBV6-2 or TRBV6-3 and TRBJ2-7; D tentatively fits TRBD1 or TRBD2 (5 bases each). Between the trimmed V and J ends, which lost 5 bases and 2 bases, there was a span of 19 bases. The CDR3 is made up of 16 amino acids. Germline CDR1 reads MNHEY; CDR2 reads SVGEGT. CDR3 nucleotide sequence: TGTGCCAGCAGTCCCCAGGGAGATTGGGGGACCTACGAGCAGTACTTC. This translates into CASSPQGDWGTYEQYF.

This chain connects TRBV6-6 to TRBJ2-4; D gene unclear. The germline V and J ends were trimmed by 7 bases and 13 bases, with 17 bases remaining between them. The germline CDR1 and CDR2 sequences are MNHNY and SVGAGI (reference sequence). This CDR3 spans 12 amino acids. The CDR3 DNA reads TGTGCCAGCAAGACTCTGTACAATGAGCAGTACTTC. Translated: CASKTLYNEQYF.

This clonotype has just a few counts. The chain links TRBV2 to TRBJ2-1, with TRBD2 matching 8 bases. Germline V gene lookup returns CDR1 SNHLY and CDR2 FYNNEI. The CDR3 is 14 residues long. The V segment lost 6 bases and the J segment 10 bases; nucleotides outside the gene matches: 11. The CDR3 is CASRDRSGSGEQFF. The DNA of the CDR3 is TGTGCCAGCAGGGATAGAAGCGGGAGTGGCGAGCAGTTCTTC. Full variable domain (remainder filled in from reference TRBV2 and TRBJ2-1): EPEVTQTPSHQVTQMGQEVILRCVPISNHLYFYWYRQILGQKVEFLVSFYNNEISEKSEIFDDQFSVERPDGSNFTLKIRSTKLEDSAMYFCASRDRSGSGEQFFGPGTRLTVL.

The chain is built from TRBV30 and TRBJ1-2; no reliable D call. V was cut by 4 bases and J by 2 bases, with 11 bases left in between. The CDR3 consists of 13 residues. Looked up from germline, CDR1 is GTSNPN and CDR2 is SVGIG (reference sequence). The CDR3 reads CAWTSTGNYGYTF. In DNA form, the CDR3 reads TGTGCCTGGACCTCCACGGGAAACTATGGCTACACCTTC. Based on the CDR3 plus reference TRBV30 and TRBJ1-2, the full variable domain is SQTIHQWPATLVQPVGSPLSLECTVEGTSNPNLYWYRQAAGRGLQLLFYSVGIGQISSEVPQNLSASRPQDRQFILSSKKLLLSDSGFYLCAWTSTGNYGYTFGSGTRLTVV.

The chain links TRBV2 to TRBJ1-1, with 9 bases fitting TRBD1. CDR3 length: 15 amino acids. The trim removed 6 bases at V and 1 base at J, leaving 6 bases unmatched. Germline loops: CDR1 SNHLY, CDR2 FYNNEI. The chain's CDR3 is CASRGTGMQNTEAFF. The CDR3 DNA is TGTGCCAGCAGAGGGACAGGGATGCAGAACACTGAAGCTTTCTTT.

The chain employs TRBV3-1 and TRBJ2-7, with 8 bases identical to TRBD2. TRBJ2-5 explains the end of the DNA better; the J call may be wrong. CDR1 LGHDT and CDR2 YNNKEL come from the germline V gene (reference sequence). CDR3 size: 16 residues. The CDR3 loop reads CASSQYGRAWFETQYF. CDR3 DNA: TGTGCCAGCAGCCAATACGGGAGGGCCTGGTTTGAGACCCAGTACTTC.

This chain connects TRBV5-1 to TRBJ2-7, with D maybe TRBD2 (6 bases). Trimming left V 3 bases short and J 1 base short, with 23 bases between. From germline, CDR1 is SGHRS and CDR2 YFSETQ. The CDR3 extends over 18 amino acids. The DNA of the CDR3 is TGCGCCAGCAGCTCCGGAGGGGTAGGGCCCTTACCATCCTACGAGCAGTACTTC. It encodes CASSSGGVGPLPSYEQYF.

The CDR3 reads CASSPGRGDSNQPQHF. DNA of the CDR3: TGTGCCAGCAGCCCCGGGAGGGGGGATAGCAATCAGCCCCAGCATTTT. The chain employs TRBV6-1 and TRBJ1-5; possible D gene TRBD1, 6 bases. Germline CDR1 reads MNHNS; CDR2 reads SASEGT. The CDR3 is 16 residues long. V shed 6 bases and J shed 0 bases, with 15 bases lying between them.

This clonotype has more than one count but fewer than ten. This chain's CDR3 is CSALTGLLLGDEKLFF. In DNA, the CDR3 is TGCAGTGCCTTGACAGGGCTCCTTTTGGGAGACGAAAAACTGTTTTTT. The chain is built from TRBV20-1 and TRBJ1-4, with 7 bases that match TRBD1. Germline assignment: CDR1 DFQATT and CDR2 SNEGSKA (reference sequence). The J segment lost 8 bases and the V segment lost 6 bases, leaving 18 bases of the junction unmatched. CDR3 length: 16 amino acids.

The V gene is TRBV5-1, the J gene TRBJ2-7; 9 bases align to TRBD1. Germline loops: CDR1 SGHRS, CDR2 YFSETQ. V lost 4 bases, J lost 7 bases, and 12 bases stayed unmatched. The length of the CDR3 is 15 residues. In DNA form, the CDR3 reads TGCGCCAGCAGCCGTGACAGGGGGGACCCCAATGAGCAGTACTTC. It encodes CASSRDRGDPNEQYF.

The sample holds a few counts of this clonotype. Compared with germline, one end of the junction differs, possibly owing to a read error. The chain carries TRBV13 and TRBJ1-6, with TRBD1 matching 9 bases. The CDR3 has 15 residues. Germline assignment: CDR1 PRHDT and CDR2 FYEKMQ (reference sequence). The CDR3 is CAGSSKDRGKSPLHF. DNA for the CDR3: TGTGCCGGCAGCTCCAAGGACAGGGGCAAATCACCCCTCCACTTT.

The gene calls are TRBV7-2 and TRBJ2-1, with a tentative D call TRBD1 (5 bases). The germline V gene has CDR1 SGHTA and CDR2 FQGNSA. V lost 10 bases, J lost 8 bases, and 21 bases lay in between. The CDR3 extends over 14 amino acids. The CDR3 loop is CANSGQAGADEQFF. The CDR3, as DNA: TGTGCCAATTCGGGTCAGGCTGGGGCGGATGAGCAGTTCTTC. The whole variable domain, filled in from reference TRBV7-2 and TRBJ2-1, reads GAGVSQSPSNKVTEKGKDVELRCDPISGHTALYWYRQSLGQGLEFLIYFQGNSAPDKSGLPSDRFSAERTGGSVSTLTIQRTQQEDSAVYLCANSGQAGADEQFFGPGTRLTVL.

J is TRBJ2-3 and V is TRBV14; no clear D. The V end lost 3 bases, the J end lost 5 bases, and 9 bases lay between the germline ends. The germline CDR1 and CDR2 sequences are SGHDN and FVKESK. This CDR3 comprises 13 residues. The CDR3 sequence is CASSQDTRDTQYF. In DNA, the CDR3 is TGTGCCAGCAGCCAGGATACCAGAGATACGCAGTATTTT. Combining the CDR3 with reference TRBV14 and TRBJ2-3 gives the whole variable domain EAGVTQFPSHSVIEKGQTVTLRCDPISGHDNLYWYRRVMGKEIKFLLHFVKESKQDESGMPNNRFLAERTGGTYSTLKVQPAELEDSGVYFCASSQDTRDTQYFGPGTRLTVL.

This chain links TRBV7-9 with TRBJ1-2; TRBD1 aligns across 8 bases. The ends lost 1 base at V and 8 bases at J; junction bases unmatched: 6. The germline V gene has CDR1 SEHNR and CDR2 FQNEAQ (reference sequence). The CDR3 sequence is 14 residues long. The CDR3 reads CASSLGQGSSGYTF. In DNA form, the CDR3 reads TGTGCCAGCAGCTTAGGACAGGGGAGTAGCGGCTACACCTTC.

There are a few counts of this clonotype. The J gene is TRBJ2-7, the V gene TRBV20-1, with TRBD2 identical over 7 bases. The V gene end was trimmed by 2 bases and the J gene end by 0 bases; junction bases not matched to a gene: 4. CDR1 and CDR2 (germline): DFQATT, SNEGSKA (reference sequence). CDR3 length: 14 residues. The CDR3 protein is CSARQRGNSYEQYF. The CDR3 coding sequence is TGCAGTGCTAGACAGCGGGGCAACTCCTACGAGCAGTACTTC.

This clonotype has just a few counts. The chain carries TRBV27 and TRBJ2-3, with 8 positions matching TRBD2. This CDR3 region has 15 residues. Germline-derived CDR1 and CDR2 are MNHEY and SMNVEV (reference sequence). V gave up 2 bases and J gave up 9 bases; unmatched junction bases: 10. The CDR3 protein is CASSLPGGPLGTQYF. DNA for the CDR3: TGTGCCAGCAGTTTACCGGGAGGGCCTTTAGGAACGCAGTATTTT.

On this clonotype itself: The junction and the germline gene differ at one end; a read error may be behind it. The rearrangement joins TRBV4-1 to TRBJ1-1; possible D gene TRBD1, 5 bases. Germline V gene data show CDR1 as MGHRA and CDR2 as YSYEKL. This CDR3 region has 14 residues. The CDR3 region has the DNA TGCGCCAGCAGCCAACCGACAGTAGGCGCTGAGGCTTTCTTT. Translation: CASSQPTVGAEAFF.

Remarks on this clonotype: Likely a read error: the CDR3 ends without its conserved phenylalanine or tryptophan. V gene TRBV5-5 combines with J gene TRBJ2-7; 7 positions agree with TRBD1. Germline V gives CDR1 SGHKS, CDR2 YYEKEE (reference sequence). J gave up 2 bases and V 3 bases, and 5 bases lay outside the gene matches. This CDR3 comprises 14 residues. The CDR3 nucleotides read TGTGCCAGCAGCTGGACAGGAAACCCCTACGAGCAGTACTGC. This codes for CASSWTGNPYEQYC.

This clonotype appeared a few times. The chain couples TRBV9 to TRBJ2-7; a possible D gene is TRBD1 (6 bases). Looked up from germline, CDR1 is SGDLS and CDR2 is YYNGEE. Trimming took off 4 bases at V and 5 bases at J, with 16 bases between the two ends. This CDR3 is 14 amino acids long. Here the CDR3 DNA reads TGTGCCAGCAGCCCCTTACAGGGATCCCACGAGCAGTACTTC. Translated: CASSPLQGSHEQYF. The full variable domain, with the rest looked up from reference TRBV9 and TRBJ2-7, is DSGVTQTPKHLITATGQRVTLRCSPRSGDLSVYWYQQSLDQGLQFLIQYYNGEERAKGNILERFSAQQFPDLHSELNLSSLELGDSALYFCASSPLQGSHEQYFGPGTRLTVT.

V is TRBV6-5 and J is TRBJ1-4; no definite D call. Trimming took off 6 bases at V and 7 bases at J, with 15 bases between the two ends. The CDR3 length is 14 residues. Germline V CDR1 and CDR2: MNHEY, SVGAGI. CDR3: CASSPDWNPEKLFF. DNA of the CDR3: TGTGCCAGCAGCCCCGATTGGAACCCTGAAAAACTGTTTTTT.

This clonotype occurred many times. The chain recombines TRBV5-1 with TRBJ2-3, with TRBD2 matching over 11 bases. Germline CDR1 is SGHRS and CDR2 is YFSETQ. The V segment lost 5 bases and the J segment 5 bases; nucleotides outside the gene matches: 7. This CDR3 is built from 15 residues. CDR3 DNA sequence: TGCGCCAGCAGTTCACTAGCGGGAGACGAAGATACGCAGTATTTT. Protein: CASSSLAGDEDTQYF.

This clonotype has only a few counts. The chain is built from TRBV25-1 and TRBJ1-2; D is uncertain. V lost 7 bases and J 1 base, leaving 4 bases between the germline ends. The germline V gene encodes CDR1 MGHDK and CDR2 SYGVNS. There are 11 residues in the CDR3. Written as DNA, the CDR3 is TGTGCCAGCAAGGATAACTATGGCTACACCTTC. It translates to CASKDNYGYTF.

This clonotype has a handful of counts. V usage is TRBV28 and J usage is TRBJ1-4; no definite D call. The CDR3 length is 15 residues. V gave up 7 bases and J gave up 3 bases, with 15 bases separating them. Germline CDR1 reads MDHEN; CDR2 reads SYDVKM. CDR3 in DNA: TGTGCCAGCATCTCATCACCGCCGTCTAATGAAAAACTGTTTTTT. This sequence encodes CASISSPPSNEKLFF.

The chain employs TRBV27 and TRBJ2-1; the match to TRBD2 covers 7 bases. The trim removed 6 bases at V and 7 bases at J, leaving 9 bases unmatched. This CDR3 comprises 14 residues. Germline V gene sequence: CDR1 MNHEY, CDR2 SMNVEV (reference sequence). DNA of the CDR3: TGTGCCAGCAGACCGGGGGGAGCAGCAAATGAGCAGTTCTTC. Protein: CASRPGGAANEQFF.

A note on this clonotype: The junction and the germline gene differ at one end; a read error may be behind it. The chain is built from TRBV5-1 and TRBJ2-1; D remains unclear. CDR3 length: 16 amino acids. The germline gives CDR1 SGHRS, CDR2 YFSETQ. CDR3 region: CASSLVRAASYNEKFF. The CDR3, as DNA: TGCGCCAGCAGCTTGGTTAGGGCAGCCTCCTACAATGAGAAGTTCTTC.